The clone carrying this T cell receptor beta chain was recorded many times. As yet, its antigen is unknown. The sample is drawn from a study of T cells in Graves' hyperthyroidism and ophthalmopathy. For the study at large: Blood from the periphery was taken at initial diagnosis, before any treatment. The study's findings and limits: Most expanded thyroid clonotypes above 0.001 recurred in blood. Ophthalmopathy was separated from stable hyperthyroidism by a 13 V-J model.

Diagnoses used clinical symptoms, serum thyroxine and TRAb, thyroid ultrasound and orbital computed tomography. TCR beta CDR3 regions were amplified from RNA transcripts. The HTBI primer set served for first-round RT-PCR of the TCR CDR3. TCRdb analysed the multiplex PCR reads with MiXCR anew, one entry per CDR3 protein. The sample carries about 200,000 distinct CDR3 sequences, roughly 15% recorded once. This clonotype originated in a man aged 45-65 years with Graves' hyperthyroidism. The material sequenced was blood.

The CDR3 nucleotides read TGTGCCAGCAGTTTATGGCAGGGCACTAGCAATGAGCAGTTCTTC. Residues: CASSLWQGTSNEQFF. The chain is built from TRBV27 and TRBJ2-1, with D perhaps assigned TRBD1 or TRBD2 (5 bases each). From germline, CDR1 is MNHEY and CDR2 SMNVEV (reference sequence). This CDR3 region has 15 residues. Trimming cost V 1 base and J 6 bases, with 13 bases left between them.